This T cell receptor beta chain was identified during a study of T cells after yellow fever vaccination. TCRdb re-analysed the 5' RACE reads in MiXCR, keeping a single row per CDR3 protein. The sample comprises hundreds of thousands of distinct CDR3 sequences, around 19% of which are singletons, and roughly a sixth rests with the top ten. The sequence derives from a man aged 18 to 29 who received the YFV17D yellow fever vaccine. The material was PBMCs, obtained before the yellow fever booster vaccination.

DNA for the CDR3: TGTGCCAGCAGCAACGTCTGGGACGAGCAGTACGTC. Protein sequence: CASSNVWDEQYV. The chain carries TRBV7-8 and TRBJ2-7; D remains ambiguous. This CDR3 has 12 amino acids. Germline CDR1 SGHVS, CDR2 FQNEAQ. Trimming pared 5 bases from V and 5 bases from J, leaving 10 bases between.